This TCR beta chain was identified in a study of T cells in Graves' hyperthyroidism and ophthalmopathy. Study-level background: Sampling of peripheral blood happened at initial diagnosis, prior to any treatment. Points from the study as a whole: Appearing also in blood were most of the thyroid clonotypes expanded above 0.001.

Germline V lookup: CDR1 SNHLY, CDR2 FYNNEI. This CDR3 region has 12 residues. Stable disease denoted Graves' hyperthyroidism without ophthalmopathy progression within 18 months. On this clonotype itself: Its antigen is as yet unknown. A read error is possible here, since a much larger clone lies one base away.

The investigators amplified TCR beta CDR3 regions from RNA transcripts. The HTBI primer set drove a first-round RT-PCR of the TCR CDR3. TCRdb re-called the multiplex PCR reads through MiXCR, storing one row per CDR3 protein. The table lists a few hundred thousand distinct CDR3 sequences, around 25% of them singletons. This receptor was identified in a man aged 45-65 years with Graves' hyperthyroidism. The sequencing input was blood. The J gene is TRBJ2-7, the V gene TRBV2; 7 nucleotides line up with TRBD2. CDR3 residues: CTSSNGGYEQYF. CDR3 DNA sequence: TGTACCAGCAGTAACGGGGGGTACGAGCAGTACTTC.